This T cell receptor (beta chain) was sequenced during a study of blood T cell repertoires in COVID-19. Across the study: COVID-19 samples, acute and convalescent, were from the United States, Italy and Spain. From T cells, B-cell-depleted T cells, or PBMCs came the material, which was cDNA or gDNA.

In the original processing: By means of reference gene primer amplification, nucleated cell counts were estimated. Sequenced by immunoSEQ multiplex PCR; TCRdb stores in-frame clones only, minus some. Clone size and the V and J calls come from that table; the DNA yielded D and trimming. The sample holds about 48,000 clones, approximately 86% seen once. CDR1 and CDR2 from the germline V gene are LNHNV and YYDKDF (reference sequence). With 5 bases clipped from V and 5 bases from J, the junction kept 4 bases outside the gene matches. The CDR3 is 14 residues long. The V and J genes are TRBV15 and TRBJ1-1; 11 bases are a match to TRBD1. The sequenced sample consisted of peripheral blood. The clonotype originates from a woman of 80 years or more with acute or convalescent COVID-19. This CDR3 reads CATSLGQGVTEAFF. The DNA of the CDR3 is TGTGCCACCAGCCTGGGACAGGGGGTAACTGAAGCTTTCTTT.